This passage covers 32 T cell receptor beta chains from one sample sequenced in a study of blood T cell repertoires in COVID-19. Data came from immunoSEQ multiplex PCR; TCRdb stores just in-frame clones and leaves some out. Seen here are 95,000 to 100,000 clones, approximately 92% observed once, and the top ten hold approximately 5.8%. Sequencing was performed on peripheral blood. These TCRs come from a man in his forties or fifties with active COVID-19.

This rearrangement joins TRBV18 to TRBJ2-1; D gene ambiguous. Per the germline V gene, CDR1 is KGHSH and CDR2 is LQKENI. Trimming shortened V by 8 bases and J by 9 bases, and 17 bases separated the two germline ends. The CDR3 runs 13 residues. In DNA, the CDR3 is TGTGCCAGCCTACTCGACCTAGAGAGTGAGCAGTTCTTC. Residues: CASLLDLESEQFF.

The chain links TRBV4-1 to TRBJ1-5; no firm D call. Looked up from germline, CDR1 is MGHRA and CDR2 is YSYEKL. Trimming stripped 1 base from V and 2 bases from J, with 18 bases between. There are 18 residues in the CDR3. DNA of the CDR3: TGCGCCAGCAGCCAAGGAGACACCCCGGTAAAAGGCAATCAGCCCCAGCATTTT. Its translation: CASSQGDTPVKGNQPQHF.

The rearrangement uses TRBV6-5 and TRBJ2-7; 10 bases line up with TRBD2. Germline CDR1 and CDR2: MNHEY and SVGAGI. The CDR3 contains 14 residues. After removal of 6 bases from V and 3 bases from J, the junction contained 5 bases not matched to a gene. The CDR3 loop reads CASRPGLASYEQYF. The CDR3 nucleotides read TGTGCCAGCAGACCGGGACTAGCGAGCTACGAGCAGTACTTC.

CDR3 region: CASSPIKPNRANNEQFF. CDR3 nucleotides: TGTGCCAGCTCACCAATCAAACCGAACAGGGCGAACAATGAGCAGTTCTTC. The V gene is TRBV18, the J gene TRBJ2-1, with a weak D call TRBD1 (6 bases). V was trimmed by 2 bases and J by 5 bases, leaving 19 bases between them. From germline, CDR1 is KGHSH and CDR2 LQKENI. The CDR3 runs to 17 residues.

This clone was recorded only once. This chain joins TRBV7-3 and TRBJ2-1, with a tentative D call TRBD2 (7 bases). The CDR3 is made up of 15 amino acids. Trimming shortened V by 3 bases and J by 4 bases, and 13 bases separated the two germline ends. Looked up from germline, CDR1 is SGHTA and CDR2 is FQGTGA. The CDR3 coding sequence is TGTGCCAGCAGCTTCCTGGAGGGGGGGTACAATGAGCAGTTCTTC. As protein: CASSFLEGGYNEQFF.

This chain connects TRBV28 to TRBJ2-1; 7 nucleotides line up with TRBD2. Germline-derived CDR1 and CDR2 are MDHEN and SYDVKM. CDR3 length: 16 residues. Trimming cost V 0 bases and J 8 bases; bases outside gene matches: 10. CDR3 region: CASSLWRRERAYEQFF. The CDR3 coding sequence is TGTGCCAGCAGTTTATGGAGGCGGGAGAGGGCCTATGAGCAGTTCTTC.

This rearrangement joins TRBV6-1 to TRBJ2-3; D is ambiguous. Germline lookup yields CDR1 MNHNS and CDR2 SASEGT. The V end lost 0 bases, the J end lost 2 bases, and 15 bases lay between the germline ends. The CDR3 is made up of 17 amino acids. This CDR3 is CASSEAGVGLPTDTQYF. In nucleotides, the CDR3 is TGTGCCAGCAGTGAAGCGGGCGTTGGCTTGCCCACAGATACGCAGTATTTT.

This chain uses TRBV28 with TRBJ2-1, with 13 bases lining up with TRBD2. Germline V CDR1 and CDR2: MDHEN, SYDVKM. Unmatched junction bases numbered 8, after V lost 6 bases and J lost 9 bases. The CDR3 length is 15 residues. The CDR3 spells CASRSGLAGVPEQFF. CDR3 DNA sequence: TGTGCCAGCAGATCCGGACTAGCGGGAGTCCCTGAGCAGTTCTTC.

This chain uses TRBV5-1 with TRBJ2-1; 9 bases agree with TRBD2. The junction had 15 bases not matched to a gene; V was cut back by 5 bases and J by 3 bases. CDR1 and CDR2 (germline): SGHRS, YFSETQ. This CDR3 has 18 residues. The CDR3 loop is CASRATSGRWALYNEQFF. The DNA for the CDR3 is TGCGCCAGCAGAGCGACTAGCGGTCGTTGGGCTCTCTACAATGAGCAGTTCTTC.

The V gene is TRBV5-1, the J gene TRBJ1-2, with TRBD1 matching over 7 bases. CDR3 length: 15 residues. From germline, CDR1 is SGHRS and CDR2 YFSETQ. Losses at the gene ends were 4 bases for V and 3 bases for J; bases not matched to a gene: 9. The CDR3: CASSRGQPGDYGYTF. CDR3 sequence (DNA): TGCGCCAGCAGCAGGGGACAGCCGGGGGACTATGGCTACACCTTC.

The genes are TRBV5-4 and TRBJ2-1, with a weak D call TRBD1 (5 bases). Trimming stripped 4 bases from V and 8 bases from J, with 19 bases between. Germline-derived CDR1 and CDR2 are SGHNT and YYREEE (reference sequence). This CDR3 comprises 15 residues. The CDR3 loop reads CASSLPDTLFHEQFF. CDR3 DNA sequence: TGTGCCAGCAGCCTCCCGGACACCCTGTTTCATGAGCAGTTCTTC. The variable domain in full, completed from reference TRBV5-4 and TRBJ2-1, reads ETGVTQSPTHLIKTRGQQVTLRCSSQSGHNTVSWYQQALGQGPQFIFQYYREEENGRGNFPPRFSGLQFPNYSSELNVNALELDDSALYLCASSLPDTLFHEQFFGPGTRLTVL.

V is TRBV5-1 and J is TRBJ2-1; 12 positions match TRBD2. J was trimmed by 0 bases and V by 4 bases; bases with no gene match: 5. This CDR3 spans 17 amino acids. In germline, CDR1 is SGHRS, CDR2 YFSETQ. The CDR3 bases are TGCGCCAGCAGCCCTGGGACTAGCGGGTCCTCCTACAATGAGCAGTTCTTC. As protein: CASSPGTSGSSYNEQFF.

The V call is TRBV5-1, the J call TRBJ2-2; D unclear. Germline-derived CDR1 and CDR2 are SGHRS and YFSETQ. V was cut by 3 bases and J by 4 bases, with 10 bases left in between. This CDR3 contains 14 residues. CDR3 in DNA: TGCGCCAGCAGCTATACAGAGTCCACCGGGGAGCTGTTTTTT. Residues: CASSYTESTGELFF.

The chain employs TRBV4-1 and TRBJ2-5; maybe TRBD2 (5 bases). Trimming pared 1 base from V and 4 bases from J, leaving 13 bases between. Germline CDR1 is MGHRA and CDR2 is YSYEKL. The length of the CDR3 is 15 residues. In nucleotides, the CDR3 is TGCGCCAGCAGCCAAGTAGGTGGTAGCGTAGAGACCCAGTACTTC. This encodes CASSQVGGSVETQYF.

The chain uses TRBV7-8 and TRBJ2-2; 10 bases map to TRBD1. Looked up from germline, CDR1 is SGHVS and CDR2 is FQNEAQ. The V gene end was trimmed by 5 bases and the J gene end by 4 bases; junction bases not matched to a gene: 4. The CDR3 contains 15 residues. CDR3 bases: TGTGCCAGCAGCGCCGGGACAGGGGTCACCGGGGAGCTGTTTTTT. Encoded protein: CASSAGTGVTGELFF.

The chain is built from TRBV28 and TRBJ1-4, with 7 nucleotides matching TRBD1. Per germline, CDR1 MDHEN and CDR2 SYDVKM. CDR3 size: 14 residues. The J segment lost 5 bases and the V segment lost 5 bases, leaving 5 bases of the junction unmatched. CDR3 bases: TGTGCCAGCAGTCCGACAGGGAGCAATGAAAAACTGTTTTTT. This translates into CASSPTGSNEKLFF. Based on the CDR3 plus reference TRBV28 and TRBJ1-4, the full variable domain is DVKVTQSSRYLVKRTGEKVFLECVQDMDHENMFWYRQDPGLGLRLIYFSYDVKMKEKGDIPEGYSVSREKKERFSLILESASTNQTSMYLCASSPTGSNEKLFFGSGTQLSVL.

V is TRBV24-1 and J is TRBJ2-1, with 8 bases identical to TRBD2. This CDR3 has 16 residues. Germline-derived CDR1 and CDR2 are KGHDR and SFDVKD. Unmatched junction bases numbered 14, after V lost 7 bases and J lost 7 bases. The CDR3 is CATSLPGLAGKNEQFF. The CDR3 DNA reads TGTGCCACCAGCCTCCCCGGACTAGCCGGGAAGAATGAGCAGTTCTTC.

The V gene is TRBV3-1 (or the pseudogene TRBV3-2), the J gene TRBJ1-2; TRBD1 aligns across 8 bases. CDR1 is LGHDT, CDR2 YNNKEL, per germline (reference sequence). This CDR3 has 17 residues. V was pared by 3 bases and J by 2 bases, with 11 bases of the junction left unmatched. CDR3 protein: CASSQAPWTGSNYGYTF. The CDR3 nucleotides are TGTGCCAGCAGCCAGGCTCCTTGGACAGGGTCAAACTATGGCTACACCTTC.

V is TRBV5-1 and J is TRBJ2-1; a weak D match, TRBD1 (6 bases). CDR1 SGHRS and CDR2 YFSETQ come from the germline V gene. V was clipped by 3 bases and J by 5 bases, with 21 bases between them. This CDR3 comprises 17 residues. CDR3 region: CASSSERPGHPNNEQFF. For the CDR3, the DNA is TGCGCCAGCAGCTCCGAACGGCCGGGACATCCCAACAATGAGCAGTTCTTC.

J is TRBJ2-7 and V is TRBV27; D perhaps matches TRBD2 (6 bases). This CDR3 is built from 14 residues. V was shortened by 2 bases and J by 3 bases, with 11 bases between the two germline ends. Per the germline V gene, CDR1 is MNHEY and CDR2 is SMNVEV (reference sequence). The CDR3 DNA is TGTGCCAGCAGTTTAGGAGCGGGTTTCTACGAGCAGTACTTC. Its translation is CASSLGAGFYEQYF.

The V gene is TRBV5-1, the J gene TRBJ2-7; TRBD1 agrees at 10 bases. The CDR3 covers 15 residues. Trimming at V came to 4 bases and at J to 0 bases, leaving 4 bases not matched to a gene. Per germline, CDR1 SGHRS and CDR2 YFSETQ. CDR3 in amino acids: CASSNGQGGSYEQYF. The CDR3 bases are TGCGCCAGCAGCAACGGACAGGGGGGCTCCTACGAGCAGTACTTC.

DNA of the CDR3: TGTGCCACCAGCAGAGATAAATTTAGCGGATACTCTGGGGCCAACGTCCTGACTTTC. This gives the protein CATSRDKFSGYSGANVLTF. The V gene is TRBV15, the J gene TRBJ2-6; weak D call: TRBD2 (6 bases). The CDR3 runs 19 residues. From germline, CDR1 is LNHNV and CDR2 YYDKDF (reference sequence). Trimming took off 0 bases at V and 0 bases at J, with 15 bases between the two ends.

The genes are TRBV5-6 and TRBJ1-6, with unresolved D. This CDR3 comprises 15 residues. Germline CDR1 is SGHDT and CDR2 is YYEEEE. Trimming left V 2 bases short and J 0 bases short, with 6 bases between. The CDR3: CASSLRSSYNSPLHF. CDR3 bases: TGTGCCAGCAGCTTAAGGAGCTCCTATAATTCACCCCTCCACTTT.

In DNA, the CDR3 is TGTGCCAGCAGTTACCCGAGGAAGAATGAAAAACTGTTTTTT. Translation: CASSYPRKNEKLFF. The rearrangement uses TRBV28 and TRBJ1-4; no clear D. This CDR3 spans 14 amino acids. The germline V and J ends were trimmed by 4 bases and 5 bases, with 11 bases remaining between them. From germline, CDR1 is MDHEN and CDR2 SYDVKM.

This chain links TRBV9 with TRBJ1-1, with D possibly TRBD1 on 6 matching bases. Trimming left V 3 bases short and J 0 bases short, with 15 bases between. The CDR3 has 16 amino acids. Germline V gene sequence: CDR1 SGDLS, CDR2 YYNGEE. The CDR3 DNA sequence: TGTGCCAGCAGCGCTGTGGGGAACAGGGTGAACACTGAAGCTTTCTTT. Residues: CASSAVGNRVNTEAFF. Variable domain in full (rest from reference TRBV9 and TRBJ1-1): DSGVTQTPKHLITATGQRVTLRCSPRSGDLSVYWYQQSLDQGLQFLIQYYNGEERAKGNILERFSAQQFPDLHSELNLSSLELGDSALYFCASSAVGNRVNTEAFFGQGTRLTVV.

The J gene is TRBJ2-5, the V gene TRBV5-1, with TRBD1 matching over 8 bases. V lost 4 bases and J lost 5; bases outside the gene matches: 7. The CDR3 extends over 14 amino acids. Germline V gives CDR1 SGHRS, CDR2 YFSETQ. CDR3 DNA sequence: TGCGCCAGCAGCCCACGACAGGGGTTGGAGACCCAGTACTTC. Translated, it gives CASSPRQGLETQYF.

V and J are TRBV27 and TRBJ2-2, with 7 positions matching TRBD1. Trimming at V came to 4 bases and at J to 2 bases, leaving 4 bases not matched to a gene. This CDR3 has 15 amino acids. Germline-derived CDR1 and CDR2 are MNHEY and SMNVEV (reference sequence). CDR3 in DNA: TGTGCCAGCAGTTCCCGGGACAGAAACACCGGGGAGCTGTTTTTT. Translation: CASSSRDRNTGELFF.

This rearrangement joins TRBV5-1 to TRBJ1-1; no firm D call. CDR1 and CDR2 from the germline V gene are SGHRS and YFSETQ. The CDR3 covers 14 residues. Trimming cost V 0 bases and J 4 bases, with 10 bases left between them. CDR3 sequence (DNA): TGCGCCAGCAGCTTGGCTCGCTCTAGCACTGAAGCTTTCTTT. It encodes CASSLARSSTEAFF.

This chain uses TRBV2 with TRBJ2-7, with D possibly TRBD2 on 6 matching bases. CDR1 is SNHLY and CDR2 is FYNNEI in the germline V gene. This CDR3 contains 16 residues. V was trimmed by 5 bases and J by 5 bases, leaving 22 bases between them. DNA of the CDR3: TGTGCCAGCAGTCGACTTGCTACCCGGGAGTGGAACGAGCAGTACTTC. As protein: CASSRLATREWNEQYF.

Only one count was recorded for this clone. This chain links TRBV18 with TRBJ2-2, with 7 nucleotides matching TRBD1. CDR1 KGHSH and CDR2 LQKENI come from the germline V gene. CDR3 size: 14 residues. With 10 bases clipped from V and 0 bases from J, the junction kept 5 bases outside the gene matches. The CDR3 nucleotides read TGTGCCACCCCCGGGACAGCGAACACCGGGGAGCTGTTTTTT. Translated: CATPGTANTGELFF.

The chain joins TRBV5-1 to TRBJ2-7; 9 nucleotides align to TRBD1. The ends lost 4 bases at V and 3 bases at J; junction bases unmatched: 5. Germline lookup yields CDR1 SGHRS and CDR2 YFSETQ. The CDR3 runs 14 residues. CDR3 in DNA: TGCGCCAGCAGCCCGGACAGGGGAATCTACGAGCAGTACTTC. It translates to CASSPDRGIYEQYF.

V and J are TRBV3-1 (or the pseudogene TRBV3-2) and TRBJ2-7, with D possibly matching TRBD2 (5 bases). The CDR3 spans 15 residues. Germline loops: CDR1 LGHDT, CDR2 YNNKEL (reference sequence). The ends were cut back, 2 bases at V and 2 bases at J, with 13 bases in the middle. Here the CDR3 DNA reads TGTGCCAGCAGCCAAATATTAGCGTCTACCTACGAGCAGTACTTC. Translation: CASSQILASTYEQYF.